This T cell receptor beta chain emerged from a study of beta chain features in type 1 diabetes. The authors reverse transcribed all of the isolated RNA, so sequencing captured expressed TCRB transcripts. Some 3.6 million reads per sample were averaged for naive, central memory and regulatory samples. Method: immunoSEQ multiplex PCR; TCRdb's copy keeps in-frame clones and lacks some. The sample includes 550,000 to 850,000 clones, about an eighth of them seen just once. By way of CD45RO/CCR7/CD25/CD127/CD95/CD27, the CD4+ regulatory, stem cell-like memory, central memory and naive cells were sorted. This CDR3 comprises 16 residues. CDR1 is MNHEY and CDR2 is SVGAGI in the germline V gene. V was shortened by 4 bases and J by 0 bases, with 13 bases between the two germline ends. In its sample, this clone was seen a few times. Antigen specificity is unknown. Overall study results and limits: Shortening that was moderate but significant affected the TCRB CDR3s of Type 1 diabetes patients in all four CD4+ subsets.

The sample was naive CD4+ T cells from blood. The source of this sequence is a man younger than 30 with type 1 diabetes. The rearrangement uses TRBV6-5 and TRBJ1-3; D gene uncertain. For the CDR3, the DNA is TGTGCCAGCAGTTCCCGCACTGAGCTCTCTGGAAACACCATATATTTT. Its translation is CASSSRTELSGNTIYF.